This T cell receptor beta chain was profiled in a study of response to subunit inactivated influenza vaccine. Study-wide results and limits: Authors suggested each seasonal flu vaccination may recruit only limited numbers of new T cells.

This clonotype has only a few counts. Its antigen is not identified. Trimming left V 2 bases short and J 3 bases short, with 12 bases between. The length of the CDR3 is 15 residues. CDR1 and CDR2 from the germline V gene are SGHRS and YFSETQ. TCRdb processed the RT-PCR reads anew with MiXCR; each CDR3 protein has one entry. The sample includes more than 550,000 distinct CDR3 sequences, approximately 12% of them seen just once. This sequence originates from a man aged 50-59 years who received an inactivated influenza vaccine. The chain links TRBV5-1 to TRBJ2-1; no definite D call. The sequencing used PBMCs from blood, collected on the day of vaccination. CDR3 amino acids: CASSFGGSIYNEQFF. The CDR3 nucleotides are TGCGCCAGCAGCTTCGGCGGCAGTATCTACAATGAGCAGTTCTTC. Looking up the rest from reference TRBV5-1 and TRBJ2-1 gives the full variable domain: KAGVTQTPRYLIKTRGQQVTLSCSPISGHRSVSWYQQTPGQGLQFLFEYFSETQRNKGNFPGRFSGRQFSNSRSEMNVSTLELGDSALYLCASSFGGSIYNEQFFGPGTRLTVL.